The present T cell receptor (beta chain) was sequenced within a study of response to subunit inactivated influenza vaccine. Study conclusions and caveats: The authors suggested that few new T cells are recruited per seasonal influenza vaccination.

Each CDR3 protein is one row after TCRdb ran MiXCR on the RT-PCR reads. This table has fewer than 550,000 distinct CDR3 sequences, over 25% appearing once. On this clonotype itself: Its antigen remains unknown.

V gave up 7 bases and J gave up 5 bases; unmatched junction bases: 10. The germline V gene has CDR1 MNHNS and CDR2 SASEGT. This CDR3 has 15 amino acids. The sample in question was CD4+ T cells sorted from PBMCs, obtained more than 4 days after vaccination. The clonotype originates from a man in his fifties who received an inactivated influenza vaccine. This sequence joins TRBV6-1 and TRBJ2-3; 9 nucleotides align to TRBD2. CDR3 nucleotides: TGTGCCAGCATCGCGGGAGGGGCCCTGTTAGATACGCAGTATTTT. Protein product: CASIAGGALLDTQYF.